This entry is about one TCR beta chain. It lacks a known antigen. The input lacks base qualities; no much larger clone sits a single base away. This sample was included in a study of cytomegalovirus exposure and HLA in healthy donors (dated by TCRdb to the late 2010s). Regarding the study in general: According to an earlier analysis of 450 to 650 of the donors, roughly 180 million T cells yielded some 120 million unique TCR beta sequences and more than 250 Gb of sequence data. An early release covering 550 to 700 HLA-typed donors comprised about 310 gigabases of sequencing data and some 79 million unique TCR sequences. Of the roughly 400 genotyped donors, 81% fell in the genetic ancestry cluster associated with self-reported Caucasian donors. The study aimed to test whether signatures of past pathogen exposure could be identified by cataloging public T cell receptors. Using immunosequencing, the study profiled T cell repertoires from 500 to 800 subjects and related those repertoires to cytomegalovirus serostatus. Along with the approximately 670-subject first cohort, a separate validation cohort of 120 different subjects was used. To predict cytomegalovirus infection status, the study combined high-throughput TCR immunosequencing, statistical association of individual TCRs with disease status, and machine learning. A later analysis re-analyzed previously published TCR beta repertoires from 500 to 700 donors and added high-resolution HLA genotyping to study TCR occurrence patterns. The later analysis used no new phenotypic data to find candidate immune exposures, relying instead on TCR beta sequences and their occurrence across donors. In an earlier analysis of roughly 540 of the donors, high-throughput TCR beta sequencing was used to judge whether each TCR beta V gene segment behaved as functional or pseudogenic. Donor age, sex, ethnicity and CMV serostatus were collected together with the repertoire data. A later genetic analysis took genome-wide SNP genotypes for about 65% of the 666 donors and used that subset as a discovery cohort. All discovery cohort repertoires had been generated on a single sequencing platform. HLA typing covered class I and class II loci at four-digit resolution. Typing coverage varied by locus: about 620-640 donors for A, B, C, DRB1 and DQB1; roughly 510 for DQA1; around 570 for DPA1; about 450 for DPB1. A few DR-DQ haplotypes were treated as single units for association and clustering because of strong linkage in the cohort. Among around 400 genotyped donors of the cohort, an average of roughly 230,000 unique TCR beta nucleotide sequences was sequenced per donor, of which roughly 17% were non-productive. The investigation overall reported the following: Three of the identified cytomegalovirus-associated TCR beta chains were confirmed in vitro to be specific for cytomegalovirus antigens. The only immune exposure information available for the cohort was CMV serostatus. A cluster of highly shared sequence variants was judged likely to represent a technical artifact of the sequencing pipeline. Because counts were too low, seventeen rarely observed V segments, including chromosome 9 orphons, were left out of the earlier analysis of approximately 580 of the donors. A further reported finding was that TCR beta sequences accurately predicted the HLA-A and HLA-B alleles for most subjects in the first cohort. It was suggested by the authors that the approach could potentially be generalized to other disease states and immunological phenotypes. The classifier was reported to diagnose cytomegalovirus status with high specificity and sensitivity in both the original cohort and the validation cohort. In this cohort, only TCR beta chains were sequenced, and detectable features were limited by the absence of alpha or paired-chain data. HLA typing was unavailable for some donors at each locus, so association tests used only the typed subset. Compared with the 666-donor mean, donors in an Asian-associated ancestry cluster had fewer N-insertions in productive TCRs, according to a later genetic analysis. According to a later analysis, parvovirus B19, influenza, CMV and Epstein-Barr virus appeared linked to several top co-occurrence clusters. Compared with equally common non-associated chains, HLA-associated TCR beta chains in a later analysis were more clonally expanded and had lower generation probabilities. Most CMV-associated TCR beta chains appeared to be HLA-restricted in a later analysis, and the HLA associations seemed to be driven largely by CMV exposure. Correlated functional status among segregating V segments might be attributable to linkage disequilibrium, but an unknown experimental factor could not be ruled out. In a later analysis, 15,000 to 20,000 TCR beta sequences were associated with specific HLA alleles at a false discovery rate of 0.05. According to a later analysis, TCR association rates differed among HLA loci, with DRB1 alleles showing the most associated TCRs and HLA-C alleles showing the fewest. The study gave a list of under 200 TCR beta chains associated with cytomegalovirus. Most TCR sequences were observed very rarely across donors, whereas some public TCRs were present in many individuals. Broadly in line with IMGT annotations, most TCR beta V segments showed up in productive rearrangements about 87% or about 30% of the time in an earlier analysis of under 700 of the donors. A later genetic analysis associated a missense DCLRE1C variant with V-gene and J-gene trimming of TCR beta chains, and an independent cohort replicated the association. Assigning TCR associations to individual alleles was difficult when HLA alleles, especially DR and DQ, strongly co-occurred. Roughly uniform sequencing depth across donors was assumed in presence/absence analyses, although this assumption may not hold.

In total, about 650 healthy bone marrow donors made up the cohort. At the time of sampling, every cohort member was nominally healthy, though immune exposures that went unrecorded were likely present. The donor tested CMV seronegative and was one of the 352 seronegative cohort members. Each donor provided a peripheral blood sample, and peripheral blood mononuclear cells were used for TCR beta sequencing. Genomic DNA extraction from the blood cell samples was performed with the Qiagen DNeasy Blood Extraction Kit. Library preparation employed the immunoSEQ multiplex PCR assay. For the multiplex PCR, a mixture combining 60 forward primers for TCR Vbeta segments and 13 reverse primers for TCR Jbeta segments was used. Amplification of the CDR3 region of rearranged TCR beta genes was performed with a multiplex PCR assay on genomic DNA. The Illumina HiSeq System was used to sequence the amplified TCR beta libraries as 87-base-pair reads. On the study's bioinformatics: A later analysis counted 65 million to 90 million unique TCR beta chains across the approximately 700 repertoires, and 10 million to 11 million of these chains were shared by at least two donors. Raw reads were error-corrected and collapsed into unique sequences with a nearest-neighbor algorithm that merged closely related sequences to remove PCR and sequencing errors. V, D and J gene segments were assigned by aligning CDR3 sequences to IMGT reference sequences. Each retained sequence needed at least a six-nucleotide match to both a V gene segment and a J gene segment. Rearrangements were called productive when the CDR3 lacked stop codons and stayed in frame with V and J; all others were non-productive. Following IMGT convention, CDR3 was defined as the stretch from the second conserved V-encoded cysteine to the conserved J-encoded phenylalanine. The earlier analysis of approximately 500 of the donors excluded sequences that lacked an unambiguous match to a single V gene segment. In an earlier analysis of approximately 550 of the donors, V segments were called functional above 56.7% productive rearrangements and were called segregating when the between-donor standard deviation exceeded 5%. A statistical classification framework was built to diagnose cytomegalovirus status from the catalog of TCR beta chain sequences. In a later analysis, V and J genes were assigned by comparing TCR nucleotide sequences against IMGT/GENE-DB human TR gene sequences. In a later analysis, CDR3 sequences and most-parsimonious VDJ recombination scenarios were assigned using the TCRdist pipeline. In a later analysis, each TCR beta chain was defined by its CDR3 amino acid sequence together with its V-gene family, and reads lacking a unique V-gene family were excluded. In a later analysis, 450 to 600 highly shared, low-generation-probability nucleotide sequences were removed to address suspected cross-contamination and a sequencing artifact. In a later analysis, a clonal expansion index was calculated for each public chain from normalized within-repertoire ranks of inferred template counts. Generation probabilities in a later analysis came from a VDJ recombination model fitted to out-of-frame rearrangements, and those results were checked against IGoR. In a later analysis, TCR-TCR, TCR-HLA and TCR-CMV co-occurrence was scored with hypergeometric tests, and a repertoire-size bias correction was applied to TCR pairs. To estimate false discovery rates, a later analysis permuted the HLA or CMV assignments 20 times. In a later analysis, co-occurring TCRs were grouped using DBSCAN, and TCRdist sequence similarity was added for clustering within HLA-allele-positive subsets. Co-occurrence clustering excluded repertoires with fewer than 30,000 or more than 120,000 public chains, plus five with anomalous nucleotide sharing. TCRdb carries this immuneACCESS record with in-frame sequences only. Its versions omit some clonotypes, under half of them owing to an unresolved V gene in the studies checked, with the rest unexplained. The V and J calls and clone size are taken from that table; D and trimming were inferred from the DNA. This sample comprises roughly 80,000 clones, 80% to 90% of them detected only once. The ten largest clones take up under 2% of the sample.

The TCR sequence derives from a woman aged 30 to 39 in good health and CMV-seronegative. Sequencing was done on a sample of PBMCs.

The DNA sequence is given as TGTGCCAGCAGCGGTGCCGTCTTAGCGGGATCAGACGAGCAGTACTTC. Its amino acids are CASSGAVLAGSDEQYF. The chain uses TRBV5-6 and TRBJ2-7; TRBD2 lines up with 8 middle nucleotides. Trimming takes 4 bases off V and 5 bases off J; junction bases not matched to a gene: 14. CDR1 and CDR2 are read off the germline V gene as SGHDT and YYEEEE. Inclusive of the bounding cysteine and phenylalanine, the CDR3 is 16 residues long. This entry keeps only the CDR3 DNA: 48 bases, framed from base 1.